One and the same sample provided the 3 T cell receptor beta chains below, sequenced in a study of neurological immune-mediated disorders. A single record per CDR3 protein comes from TCRdb applying MiXCR to the 5' RACE reads. The table lists almost 85,000 distinct CDR3 sequences, just over 2.5% of them singletons, with around 1.1% in the top ten. Sequences were obtained from PBMCs. Receptors were obtained from a woman aged 30 to 39 with multiple sclerosis.

This clonotype occurred many times. This rearrangement joins TRBV10-3 to TRBJ2-5; perhaps D is TRBD1 or TRBD2 (6 bases each). V dropped 6 bases and J dropped 2 bases, with 10 bases sitting between them. The CDR3 is 13 residues long. Germline loops: CDR1 ENHRY, CDR2 SYGVKD. DNA of the CDR3: TGTGCCATCAGGGGGGGCCAGCAAGAGACCCAGTACTTC. It encodes CAIRGGQQETQYF.

In its sample, this clonotype was seen many times. CDR3 nucleotides: TGTGCCAGCAGTTCGGGACACCTATTTGTGGACGAGCAGTACTTC. Its translation: CASSSGHLFVDEQYF. The chain recombines TRBV6-2 or TRBV6-3 with TRBJ2-7; tentative D call: TRBD1 (6 bases). The CDR3 has 15 residues. CDR1 and CDR2 from the germline V gene are MNHEY and SVGEGT. V lost 4 bases and J lost 5, with 18 bases in between.

This clonotype was recorded many times. V and J are TRBV20-1 and TRBJ1-6; D uncertain. The CDR3 sequence is 13 residues long. V gave up 0 bases and J gave up 6 bases, with 6 bases separating them. The germline gives CDR1 DFQATT, CDR2 SNEGSKA (reference sequence). The CDR3: CSARDRGNSPLHF. The DNA for the CDR3 is TGCAGTGCTAGAGATCGGGGTAATTCACCCCTCCACTTT.